A selection of T cell receptor beta chains follows, all from one sample in a study of blood T cell repertoires in COVID-19. TCRdb's table, derived via immunoSEQ multiplex PCR, lists solely in-frame clones and lacks some. Among roughly 90,000 clones, more than 70% were seen once, and the ten largest hold roughly 2.5%. Sequenced: peripheral blood. These receptors came from a man aged 50-60 years with COVID-19, enrolled during active disease. CDR3s include the opening cysteine and the closing phenylalanine or tryptophan. Each record gives: clone size, D gene, V gene, J gene, CDR3 protein, CDR3 DNA. A D gene is named only where the DNA matches it firmly. Size is omitted from some rows. Given values are once, few, many or a class for expanded clones.

clone_size: .; d_call: .; v_call: TRBV7-2; j_call: TRBJ1-6; cdr3_aa: CASSLGQGSSPLHF; cdr3_nt: TGTGCCAGCAGCTTAGGTCAGGGGTCTTCACCCCTCCACTTT
clone_size: .; d_call: TRBD1; v_call: TRBV9; j_call: TRBJ2-7; cdr3_aa: CASSTTGTGDHEQYF; cdr3_nt: TGTGCCAGCAGCACCACCGGGACAGGGGACCACGAGCAGTACTTC
clone_size: few; d_call: .; v_call: TRBV20-1; j_call: TRBJ1-3; cdr3_aa: CSARRGNTIYF; cdr3_nt: TGCAGTGCTAGGAGGGGAAACACCATATATTTT
clone_size: .; d_call: .; v_call: TRBV18; j_call: TRBJ2-5; cdr3_aa: CASSRDRETQYF; cdr3_nt: TGTGCCAGCTCACGAGACAGGGAGACCCAGTACTTC
clone_size: .; d_call: .; v_call: TRBV6-5; j_call: TRBJ2-4; cdr3_aa: CASTLGRGAKNIQYF; cdr3_nt: TGTGCCAGCACTCTGGGTCGGGGAGCCAAAAACATTCAGTACTTC
clone_size: .; d_call: TRBD1; v_call: TRBV7-9; j_call: TRBJ2-3; cdr3_aa: CASSSLWTGSTDTQYF; cdr3_nt: TGTGCCAGCAGCTCGCTATGGACAGGCTCCACAGATACGCAGTATTTT
clone_size: .; d_call: TRBD1; v_call: TRBV28; j_call: TRBJ1-4; cdr3_aa: CASSTPGQGYEKLFF; cdr3_nt: TGTGCCAGCAGTACTCCGGGACAGGGTTATGAAAAACTGTTTTTT
clone_size: .; d_call: .; v_call: TRBV20-1; j_call: TRBJ1-4; cdr3_aa: CSADVGEKLFF; cdr3_nt: TGCAGTGCGGATGTGGGCGAAAAACTGTTTTTT
clone_size: .; d_call: TRBD2; v_call: TRBV15; j_call: TRBJ2-4; cdr3_aa: CATQRGGTKNIQYF; cdr3_nt: TGTGCCACCCAACGGGGGGGGACCAAAAACATTCAGTACTTC
clone_size: .; d_call: .; v_call: TRBV27; j_call: TRBJ1-1; cdr3_aa: CASSLYISTEAFF; cdr3_nt: TGTGCCAGCAGTTTATATATTAGCACTGAAGCTTTCTTT
clone_size: .; d_call: .; v_call: TRBV27; j_call: TRBJ2-3; cdr3_aa: CASSSIGLAETDTQYF; cdr3_nt: TGTGCCAGCAGTTCCATAGGGCTAGCAGAAACAGATACGCAGTATTTT
clone_size: once; d_call: .; v_call: TRBV3-1/TRBV3-2; j_call: TRBJ2-3; cdr3_aa: CASSSRNGQSTDTQYF; cdr3_nt: TGTGCCAGCAGCTCCCGAAATGGACAGAGCACAGATACGCAGTATTTT
clone_size: .; d_call: TRBD1; v_call: TRBV5-1; j_call: TRBJ2-7; cdr3_aa: CASSLQQGISNEQYF; cdr3_nt: TGCGCCAGCAGCCTCCAACAGGGGATTTCGAACGAGCAGTACTTC
clone_size: .; d_call: TRBD2; v_call: TRBV5-1; j_call: TRBJ2-5; cdr3_aa: CASSLGSSGAQETQYF; cdr3_nt: TGCGCCAGCAGCTTAGGGTCTAGCGGGGCCCAAGAGACCCAGTACTTC
clone_size: .; d_call: .; v_call: TRBV6-2/TRBV6-3; j_call: TRBJ1-1; cdr3_aa: CASSYLGATNTEAFF; cdr3_nt: TGTGCCAGCAGTTATTTGGGGGCCACGAACACTGAAGCTTTCTTT